This entry describes one T cell receptor beta chain. Its antigen is not known. The sample comes from a study of CD8 T cells in ankylosing spondylitis. Using its own MiXCR run on the 5' RACE reads, TCRdb lists one record per CDR3 protein. This table has hundreds of thousands of distinct CDR3 sequences, roughly 15% appearing once. Findings and limits, study-wide: In ankylosing spondylitis blood, a motif of 7 to 9 highly homologous TCR beta variants appeared characteristic.

V was trimmed by 2 bases and J by 3 bases, leaving 11 bases between them. The germline gives CDR1 SEHNR, CDR2 FQNEAQ (reference sequence). The CDR3 runs to 14 residues. The V and J genes are TRBV7-9 and TRBJ2-7; tentatively, D is TRBD1 or TRBD2 (6 bases each). The TCR comes from a male donor with ankylosing spondylitis. What was sequenced was blood, either unsorted or a sorted T cell fraction (not recorded which). The CDR3 protein is CASSLRQEGYEQYF. CDR3 DNA sequence: TGTGCCAGCAGCTTAAGACAGGAGGGCTACGAGCAGTACTTC.